This paragraph reports one TCR beta chain. This clonotype has ten or more counts. Its antigen is currently not known. Base qualities were left out, and no much larger clone turns up one base away. Preparation of the library involved 5' RACE. Sequencing relied on a NextSeq 500. In the TCR library protocol, unique molecular identifiers were attached to individual cDNA molecules to correct for PCR bias and sequencing error. Sequencing covered both TCR alpha and beta chains, and within each sample the abundances of alpha and beta sequences were tightly co-correlated. In the original analysis: V gene, J gene and CDR3 annotation of TCR sequences was performed with Decombinator V4. TCRs were defined as expanded if a significant change between any two time points was detected under a Poisson model with p below 0.0001. TCR abundances were normalised to the total number of TCRs sequenced in each sample and reported as counts per million. TRAV1-2 paired with TRAJ12, TRAJ20 or TRAJ33 defined MAIT TCRs, while TRAV10 paired with TRAJ18 defined iNKT TCRs. A search of VDJdb, accessed on 1 November 2021, was run for TCRs annotated to CMV, EBV and SARS-CoV-2, with TCRs annotated for multiple antigens excluded. TCRdb ran its own pipeline on the public reads, namely fastp trimming at Q25 and MiXCR clone calling, and kept in-frame beta chains. Identical CDR3 protein sequences are pooled into one entry, listed with their most common genes and DNA. The V and J calls come from TCRdb's annotation, not from the publication. The table for this sample lists fewer than 60,000 distinct CDR3 sequences; almost 9.5% of them were counted only once. 14% to 15% of the sample goes to the ten largest clones.

The study was a case-control design nested within a healthcare worker cohort in London, UK, with weekly nasopharyngeal swab PCR tests and blood sampling. Between 23 and 31 March 2020, the week of the UK lockdown, healthcare workers were enrolled and then followed up weekly for as long as 16 weeks. This sample was taken from a study of early T cells in non-severe SARS-CoV-2 infection (dated by TCRdb to the early 2020s). About the study as a whole: Because TCR sequencing relied on bulk RNA taken from unsorted whole blood, pairing of alpha and beta chains was not possible. Study-wide findings and limitations: Matching against VDJdb was skewed toward anti-spike CD8 responses, likely underestimated virus-specific expansions, and missed private and CD4 specificities.

V ends up 5 bases short and J 0 bases short, with an unmatched junction base count of 9. The germline V gene (reference sequence) provides CDR1 SEHNR and CDR2 FQNEAQ. Taken from cysteine to phenylalanine, the CDR3 has 18 residues. The only DNA kept is the CDR3, 54 bases in frame from the first base. Sequencing was performed on whole blood. The sequence derives from an adult who was a healthcare worker with PCR-confirmed SARS-CoV-2 infection or an uninfected control (not recorded which). The chain was built from TRBV7-9 and TRBJ2-1, and TRBD2 matches 11 of the central bases. The DNA reads as follows: TGTGCCAGCAGCCCTCGACCGGGACTAGCGGCCTCCTACAATGAGCAGTTCTTC. Its protein reads: CASSPRPGLAASYNEQFF.